One and the same sample provided the 15 T cell receptor beta chains below, sequenced in a study of T-cell reconstitution after alpha-beta-depleted transplantation in children. Their recognized antigens are unknown. Findings of the study overall: Hyperexpanded clones declined; after one year, newly produced T cells mostly supplied diversity.

Unique molecular identifiers were incorporated into the prepared TCRbeta library. TCRdb re-called the PCR reads through MiXCR, storing one row per CDR3 protein. The profile shows a few hundred thousand distinct CDR3 sequences, over 7% of them singletons. This sample comprised peripheral blood, obtained 360 days after TCRalphabeta/CD19-depleted stem cell transplant. The receptors were gathered from a female patient aged 2-15 years who had a stem cell transplant for Fanconi anemia, so the T cells may come from the graft donor.

This clonotype has more than one count but fewer than ten. The chain combines TRBV3-1 with TRBJ2-3; 7 nucleotides align to TRBD2. The germline CDR1 and CDR2 sequences are LGHDT and YNNKEL (reference sequence). CDR3 length equals 17 residues. The V segment lost 4 bases and the J segment 2 bases; nucleotides outside the gene matches: 12. The CDR3 nucleotides are TGTGCCAGCAGCCTCCTAAGAGGCGGGGGATCCACAGATACGCAGTATTTT. Amino acid sequence: CASSLLRGGGSTDTQYF.

The V call is TRBV3-1, the J call TRBJ2-5, with a weak D call TRBD2 (5 bases). CDR3 length: 16 residues. Trimming took 1 base from V and 5 from J, leaving 17 bases between them. Germline CDR1 is LGHDT and CDR2 is YNNKEL (reference sequence). Written as DNA, the CDR3 is TGTGCCAGCAGCCAAGTTGCGAGCGGCCGATACGAGACCCAGTACTTC. Translating it yields CASSQVASGRYETQYF.

There are a few counts of this clonotype. V usage is TRBV7-9 and J usage is TRBJ1-1; D gene ambiguous. Trimming cost V 8 bases and J 1 base, with 5 bases left between them. CDR3 size: 11 residues. CDR1 and CDR2 from the germline V gene are SEHNR and FQNEAQ (reference sequence). The CDR3 region has the DNA TGTGCCAGCGAGGCGAACACTGAAGCTTTCTTT. Protein product: CASEANTEAFF.

This clonotype was counted at least ten times. The chain uses TRBV20-1 and TRBJ2-1, with 7 bases aligning to TRBD1. J gave up 4 bases and V 3 bases, and 9 bases lay outside the gene matches. CDR3 length: 15 residues. Per the germline V gene, CDR1 is DFQATT and CDR2 is SNEGSKA (reference sequence). The CDR3 DNA follows: TGCAGTGCTAGTCTCCCAGGGGGTGCTTACAATGAGCAGTTCTTC. It codes for CSASLPGGAYNEQFF.

V is TRBV27 and J is TRBJ1-4, with unresolved D. Germline-derived CDR1 and CDR2 are MNHEY and SMNVEV (reference sequence). The CDR3 runs to 15 residues. V lost 0 bases, J lost 6 bases, and 11 bases lay in between. Written as DNA, the CDR3 is TGTGCCAGCAGTTTATCTGGAGTGGCGGATGAAAAACTGTTTTTT. Residues: CASSLSGVADEKLFF.

The chain couples TRBV2 to TRBJ2-7, with D maybe TRBD1 (6 bases). The ends were cut back, 11 bases at V and 4 bases at J, with 33 bases in the middle. Germline lookup yields CDR1 SNHLY and CDR2 FYNNEI. The CDR3 consists of 18 residues. CDR3 residues: CAFSLAPPGQLKDYEQYF. CDR3 bases: TGTGCCTTCAGTTTAGCCCCTCCAGGACAGCTTAAAGATTACGAGCAGTACTTC.

J is TRBJ2-2 and V is TRBV4-2; D remains ambiguous. CDR1 LGHNA and CDR2 YNFKEQ come from the germline V gene. Trimming shortened V by 0 bases and J by 3 bases, and 14 bases separated the two germline ends. This CDR3 has 17 residues. The CDR3 is CASSQEVRVGYTGELFF. The CDR3 coding sequence is TGTGCCAGCAGCCAAGAAGTCCGGGTTGGGTACACCGGGGAGCTGTTTTTT.

This clonotype was detected ten times or more. V and J are TRBV12-3 or TRBV12-4 and TRBJ1-1; D ambiguous. This CDR3 comprises 13 residues. V shed 6 bases and J shed 0 bases, with 8 bases lying between them. The CDR3, as DNA: TGTGCCAGCAGGAGAACCGTGAACACTGAAGCTTTCTTT. Translation gives CASRRTVNTEAFF.

This clonotype was detected ten times or more. The V gene is TRBV5-1, the J gene TRBJ2-3, with D possibly being TRBD2 (5 bases). Looked up from germline, CDR1 is SGHRS and CDR2 is YFSETQ. The CDR3 covers 14 residues. Trimming removed 0 bases at V and 2 bases at J, with 7 bases between. The CDR3 DNA reads as TGCGCCAGCAGCTTGGCGGGGATCACAGATACGCAGTATTTT. Its protein product is CASSLAGITDTQYF.

This clonotype was observed at least ten times. The chain uses TRBV18 and TRBJ2-2; either TRBD1 or TRBD2 may fit D (5 bases each). CDR1 is KGHSH, CDR2 LQKENI, per germline. The V end was cut by 5 bases, the J end by 2 bases, with 9 bases between. The CDR3 extends over 14 amino acids. The CDR3 sequence: CASSTGANTGELFF. In DNA form, the CDR3 reads TGTGCCAGCTCAACCGGGGCCAACACCGGGGAGCTGTTTTTT.

V usage is TRBV3-1 and J usage is TRBJ2-1; D is tentatively TRBD1 or TRBD2 (5 bases each). Germline CDR1 LGHDT, CDR2 YNNKEL (reference sequence). The CDR3 has 14 residues. Trimming removed 0 bases from V and 7 bases from J, with 10 bases in between. The CDR3 here is CASSQDYWGNEQFF. DNA of the CDR3: TGTGCCAGCAGCCAAGATTATTGGGGGAATGAGCAGTTCTTC.

The V call is TRBV7-2, the J call TRBJ1-4, with TRBD1 identical over 7 bases. From germline, CDR1 is SGHTA and CDR2 FQGNSA. The CDR3 length is 15 residues. V was pared by 1 base and J by 8 bases, with 7 bases of the junction left unmatched. The CDR3 sequence: CASSLGPGGSEKLFF. The DNA of the CDR3 is TGTGCCAGCAGCTTAGGGCCAGGGGGTTCCGAAAAACTGTTTTTT. The full variable domain, with the rest looked up from reference TRBV7-2 and TRBJ1-4, is GAGVSQSPSNKVTEKGKDVELRCDPISGHTALYWYRQSLGQGLEFLIYFQGNSAPDKSGLPSDRFSAERTGGSVSTLTIQRTQQEDSAVYLCASSLGPGGSEKLFFGSGTQLSVL.

The rearrangement joins TRBV6-1 to TRBJ1-1, with a tentative D call TRBD1 (6 bases). CDR1 is MNHNS and CDR2 is SASEGT in the germline V gene. The CDR3 length is 14 residues. V lost 1 base, J lost 3 bases, and 9 bases lay in between. Here the CDR3 DNA reads TGTGCCAGCAGTGAAGGAGGGGGTTACACTGAAGCTTTCTTT. It encodes CASSEGGGYTEAFF.

The table lists this clonotype with many counts. The chain combines TRBV10-3 with TRBJ2-7, with D perhaps given as TRBD1 or TRBD2 (5 bases each). Germline-derived CDR1 and CDR2 are ENHRY and SYGVKD. The ends were cut back, 2 bases at V and 1 base at J, with 12 bases in the middle. This CDR3 is built from 15 residues. The CDR3 bases are TGTGCCATCAGTGAGGCCCCGGGACCGTCCTACGAGCAGTACTTC. Translating gives CAISEAPGPSYEQYF.

In its sample, this clonotype was seen many times. The CDR3, as DNA: TGTGCCAGCATGCTAGCGGGGTCGACCCAAGAGACCCAGTACTTC. It codes for CASMLAGSTQETQYF. V gene TRBV28 combines with J gene TRBJ2-5; 9 nucleotides match TRBD2. Trimming took 7 bases from V and 1 from J; bases not matched to a gene: 7. CDR3 length: 15 amino acids. Germline V gene data show CDR1 as MDHEN and CDR2 as SYDVKM.